This TCR beta chain was obtained from a study of blood T cell repertoires in COVID-19. The data were produced by immunoSEQ multiplex PCR, yet TCRdb's version contains in-frame clones alone and is incomplete. The repertoire holds 140,000 to 150,000 clones, with roughly 84% as singletons. The CDR3 consists of 18 residues. The V gene end was trimmed by 0 bases and the J gene end by 4 bases; junction bases not matched to a gene: 12. Germline-derived CDR1 and CDR2 are MGHRA and YSYEKL. The sequence derives from a man between 60 and 70 years old with active or convalescent COVID-19. Sequenced material: peripheral blood. This chain uses TRBV4-1 with TRBJ1-2; 9 bases map to TRBD1. DNA for the CDR3: TGCGCCAGCAGCCAAGATAGGGGGGGGGACAGGGACCTCTATGGCTACACCTTC. It codes for CASSQDRGGDRDLYGYTF.